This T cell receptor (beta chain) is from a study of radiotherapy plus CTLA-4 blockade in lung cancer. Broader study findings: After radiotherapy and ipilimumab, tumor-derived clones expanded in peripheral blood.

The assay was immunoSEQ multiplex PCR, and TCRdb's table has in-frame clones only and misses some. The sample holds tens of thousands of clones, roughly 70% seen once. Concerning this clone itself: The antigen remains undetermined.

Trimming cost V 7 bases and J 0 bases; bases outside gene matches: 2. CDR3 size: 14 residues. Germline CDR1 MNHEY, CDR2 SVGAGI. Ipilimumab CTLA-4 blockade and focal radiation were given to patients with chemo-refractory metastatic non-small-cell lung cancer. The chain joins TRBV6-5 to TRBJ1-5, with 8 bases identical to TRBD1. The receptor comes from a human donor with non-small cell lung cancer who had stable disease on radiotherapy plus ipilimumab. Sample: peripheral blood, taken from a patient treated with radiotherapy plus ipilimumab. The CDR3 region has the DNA TGTGCCAGCAACAGGGGGGATAGCAATCAGCCCCAGCATTTT. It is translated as CASNRGDSNQPQHF.